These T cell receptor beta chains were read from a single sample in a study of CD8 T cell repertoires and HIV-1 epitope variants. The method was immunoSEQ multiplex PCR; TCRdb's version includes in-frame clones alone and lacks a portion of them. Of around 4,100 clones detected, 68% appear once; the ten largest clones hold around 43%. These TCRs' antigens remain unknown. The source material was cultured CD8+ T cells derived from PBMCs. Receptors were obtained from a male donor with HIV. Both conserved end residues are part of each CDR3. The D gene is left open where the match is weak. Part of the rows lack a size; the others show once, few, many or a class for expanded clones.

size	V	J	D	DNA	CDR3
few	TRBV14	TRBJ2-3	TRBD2	TGTGCCAGCAGCCAAGATAGGAGGGAGGGCCGGGGAGATACGCAGTATTTT	CASSQDRREGRGDTQYF
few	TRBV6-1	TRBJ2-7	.	TGTGCCAGCAGTGACTCACCTCTCTTCGAGCAGTACTTC	CASSDSPLFEQYF
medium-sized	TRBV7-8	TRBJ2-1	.	TGTGCCAGCAGCTTAGATAGCTCCTACAATGAGCAGTTCTTC	CASSLDSSYNEQFF
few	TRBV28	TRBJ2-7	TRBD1	TGTGCCAGCAGTTTCAGGGGGACAGGGGGTCATACCTACGAGCAGTACTTC	CASSFRGTGGHTYEQYF
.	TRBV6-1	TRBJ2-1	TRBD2	TGTGCCAGCAGTGAACTAGCGGGAGGTTCTGGGTTCTTC	CASSELAGGSGFF
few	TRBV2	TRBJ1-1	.	TGTGCCAGCAGTGAGGGGCGGAACACTGAAGCTTTCTTT	CASSEGRNTEAFF
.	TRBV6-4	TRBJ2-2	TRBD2	TGTGCCAGCAGTGACGGACTAGCCCACACCGGGGAGCTGTTTTTT	CASSDGLAHTGELFF
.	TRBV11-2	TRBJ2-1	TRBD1	TGTGCCAGCAGCTTAGAGTGGGGACAGGACAATGAGCAGTTCTTC	CASSLEWGQDNEQFF
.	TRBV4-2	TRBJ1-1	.	TGTGCCAGCAGCCAATTAAGTGCCACGCTCGGGGACACTGAAGCTTTCTTT	CASSQLSATLGDTEAFF
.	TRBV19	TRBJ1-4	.	TGTGCCAGTAGTGAATGGGAAGGGGAAAAACTGTTTTTT	CASSEWEGEKLFF
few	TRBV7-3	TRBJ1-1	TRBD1	TGTGCCAGCCGGGTGACAGGGGTGACGTCCAACACTGAAGCTTTCTTT	CASRVTGVTSNTEAFF
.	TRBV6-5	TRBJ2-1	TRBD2	TGTGCCAGCCGTTCGCGGGGGAATTCCTACAATGAGCAGTTCTTC	CASRSRGNSYNEQFF
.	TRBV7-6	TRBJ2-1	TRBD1	TGTGCCAGCAGTCCGGACAGGGGGTTCTACAATGAGCAGTTCTTC	CASSPDRGFYNEQFF
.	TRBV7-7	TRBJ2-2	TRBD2	TGTGCTAGCAGCTTAGAGGCGGGAGGGCCAGTCACCGGGGAGCTGTTTTTT	CASSLEAGGPVTGELFF
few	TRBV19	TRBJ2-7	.	TGTGCCAGCCCCTGGGGGGAACACAGGGATCCCTACGAGCAGTACTTC	CASPWGEHRDPYEQYF
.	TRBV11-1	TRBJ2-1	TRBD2	TGTGCCAGCAGCTTGTTCAGCGGGAGGGCGTACAATGAGCAGTTCTTC	CASSLFSGRAYNEQFF
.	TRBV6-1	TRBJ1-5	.	TGTGCCAGCAGTGACAGAGGCACGCCCCAGCATTTT	CASSDRGTPQHF
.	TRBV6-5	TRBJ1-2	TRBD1	TGTGCCAGCAGGGGGACAGGAGAAGGCTATGGCTACACCTTC	CASRGTGEGYGYTF
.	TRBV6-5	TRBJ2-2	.	TGTGCCAGCAGCCGGGACGTCACCGGGGAGCTGTTTTTT	CASSRDVTGELFF
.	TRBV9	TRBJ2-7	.	TGTGCCAGCAGCGTCAACATCCAGGGTCGCGAGCAGTACTTC	CASSVNIQGREQYF
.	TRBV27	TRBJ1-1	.	TGTGCCAGCAGCCCCTCCGACACTTACACTGAAGCTTTCTTT	CASSPSDTYTEAFF
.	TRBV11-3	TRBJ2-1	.	TGTGCCAGCAGCTTAGAAGACGACAATGAGCAGTTCTTC	CASSLEDDNEQFF
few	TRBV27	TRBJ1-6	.	TGTGCCAGCAGGGGGACAACTACGAGCTCCTATAATTCACCCCTCCACTTT	CASRGTTTSSYNSPLHF
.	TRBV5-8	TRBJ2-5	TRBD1	TGTGCCAGCAGCCGGGACAGGATTCAAGAGACCCAGTACTTC	CASSRDRIQETQYF
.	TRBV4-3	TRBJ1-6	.	TGCGCCAGCAGCCAAGGAGATGAAGGGCGGCCTCTCCACTTT	CASSQGDEGRPLHF
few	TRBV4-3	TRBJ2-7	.	TGCGCCAGCAGTCCAAGTAGACATTACGAGCAGTACTTC	CASSPSRHYEQYF
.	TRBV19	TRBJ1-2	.	TGTGCCAGTAGTTCGGACTTCACGGGAGCCTATGGCTACACCTTC	CASSSDFTGAYGYTF
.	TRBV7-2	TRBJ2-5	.	TGTGCCAGCAGCTCATCCTCGGTTGAGACCCAGTACTTC	CASSSSSVETQYF
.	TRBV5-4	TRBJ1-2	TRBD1	TGTGCCAGCAGCCTAGGGGACAGCGGGAGGGGTGGCTACACCTTC	CASSLGDSGRGGYTF
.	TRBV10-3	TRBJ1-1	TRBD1	TGTGCCATCAGTGAGAGGACAGGGGAAGCTTTCTTT	CAISERTGEAFF
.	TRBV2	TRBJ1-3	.	TGTGCCAGCAGTGTCTGGCGGTCTGGAAACACCATATATTTT	CASSVWRSGNTIYF
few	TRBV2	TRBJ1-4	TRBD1	TGTGCCAGCAGGGGGACAGGGGAGTATGAAAAACTGTTTTTT	CASRGTGEYEKLFF
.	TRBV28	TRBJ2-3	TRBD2	TGTGCCAGCAGTTTACCGACGACTAGCGGGAACACAGATACGCAGTATTTT	CASSLPTTSGNTDTQYF
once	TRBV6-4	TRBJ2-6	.	TGTGCCAGCAGTGGTCCACGACAAAGTCGGGCCAACGTCCTGACTTTC	CASSGPRQSRANVLTF
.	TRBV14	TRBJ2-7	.	TGTGCCAGCAGCCCCGGACAGCTAACCTACGAGCAGTACTTC	CASSPGQLTYEQYF
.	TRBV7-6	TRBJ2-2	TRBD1	TGTGCCAGCAGCGCATCGACAGGGGGCGGCGGTAGCACCGGGGAGCTGTTTTTT	CASSASTGGGGSTGELFF
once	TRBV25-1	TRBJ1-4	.	TGTGCCAGCAAATCACAGTTTGCAACTAATGAAAAACTGTTTTTT	CASKSQFATNEKLFF
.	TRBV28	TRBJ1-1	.	TGTGCCAGCAGTTTTCGGGGATGGGGCACTGAAGCTTTCTTT	CASSFRGWGTEAFF
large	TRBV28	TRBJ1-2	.	TGTGCCAGCAGTATACGCCCGACAGATTTCGACTATGGCTACACCTTC	CASSIRPTDFDYGYTF
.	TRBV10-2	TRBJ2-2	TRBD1	TGCGCCAGCAGTACCCCGGGACAGGGGAACACCGGGGAGCTGTTTTTT	CASSTPGQGNTGELFF
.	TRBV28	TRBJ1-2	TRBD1	TGTGCCAGCAGTTTCCCGGGACAGGGGTACTATGGCTACACCTTC	CASSFPGQGYYGYTF
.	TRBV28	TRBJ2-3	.	TGTGCCAGCAGTTTAATCGGGAGCACAGATACGCAGTATTTT	CASSLIGSTDTQYF
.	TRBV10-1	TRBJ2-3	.	TGCGCCAGCAGTGAGTCGGGGGGGCCGGGAGATACGCAGTATTTT	CASSESGGPGDTQYF
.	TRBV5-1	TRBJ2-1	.	TGCGCCAGCGGGACCTGGGGCTCCTACAATGAGCAGTTCTTC	CASGTWGSYNEQFF
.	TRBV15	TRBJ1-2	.	TGTGCCACCAGCAGAGATCGCAGGTCCGACTATGGCTACACCTTC	CATSRDRRSDYGYTF
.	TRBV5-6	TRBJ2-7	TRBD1	TGTGCCAGCAGCTTACAGGGGGACTACGAGCAGTACTTC	CASSLQGDYEQYF
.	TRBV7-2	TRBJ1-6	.	TGTGCCAGCAGCTTAACTTCCTATAATTCACCCCTCCACTTT	CASSLTSYNSPLHF
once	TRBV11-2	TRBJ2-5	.	TGTGCCAGCAGCTTAGATGCGGGACATACAAGGACCCAGTACTTC	CASSLDAGHTRTQYF
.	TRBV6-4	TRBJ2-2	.	TGTGCCAGCAGTGCAGGGGACACCGGGGAGCTGTTTTTT	CASSAGDTGELFF
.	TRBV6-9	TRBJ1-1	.	TGTGCCAGCAGTTACTCCAACACTGAAGCTTTCTTT	CASSYSNTEAFF
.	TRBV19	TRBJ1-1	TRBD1	TGTGCCAGTAGTATAGATCAGAGACAGGGGAATACTGAAGCTTTCTTT	CASSIDQRQGNTEAFF
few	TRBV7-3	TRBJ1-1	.	TGTGCCAGCAGCCCAACAGGGACCAGGAACACTGAAGCTTTCTTT	CASSPTGTRNTEAFF
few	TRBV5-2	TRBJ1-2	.	TGCGCCAGCAGCCAAGATCCCCCAGACTTGGACTATGGCTACACCTTC	CASSQDPPDLDYGYTF
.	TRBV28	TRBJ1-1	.	TGTGCCAGCAGTTACGAGACAGGCTCGATTGAAGCTTTCTTT	CASSYETGSIEAFF
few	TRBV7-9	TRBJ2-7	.	TGTGCCAGCAGTCCCGCGGGGTCCTACGAGCAGTACTTC	CASSPAGSYEQYF
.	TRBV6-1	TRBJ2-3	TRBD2	TGTGCCAGCAGTGATAGGTGGGAGGGAACAGATACGCAGTATTTT	CASSDRWEGTDTQYF
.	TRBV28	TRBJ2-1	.	TGTGCCAGCAGTTTTTCACAAGGCAATGAGCAGTTCTTC	CASSFSQGNEQFF
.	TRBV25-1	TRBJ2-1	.	TGTGCCAGCACCTTTTTCGGGGGTGAGCAGTTCTTC	CASTFFGGEQFF
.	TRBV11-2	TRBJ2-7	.	TGTGCCAGCAGCTCCCCGGACGCTTACTACGAGCAGTACTTC	CASSSPDAYYEQYF